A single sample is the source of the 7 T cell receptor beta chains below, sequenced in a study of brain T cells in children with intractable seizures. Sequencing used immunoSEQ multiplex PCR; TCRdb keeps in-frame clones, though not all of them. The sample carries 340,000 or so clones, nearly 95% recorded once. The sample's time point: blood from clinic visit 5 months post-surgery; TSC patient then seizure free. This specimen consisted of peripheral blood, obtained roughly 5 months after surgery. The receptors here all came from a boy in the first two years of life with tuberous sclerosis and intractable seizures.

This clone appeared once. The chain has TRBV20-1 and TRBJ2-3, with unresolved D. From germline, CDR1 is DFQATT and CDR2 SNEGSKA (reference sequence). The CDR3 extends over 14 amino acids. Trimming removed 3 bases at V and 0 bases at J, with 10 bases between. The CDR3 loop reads CSASLHPSTDTQYF. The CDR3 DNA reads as TGCAGTGCTAGTCTTCATCCAAGCACAGATACGCAGTATTTT.

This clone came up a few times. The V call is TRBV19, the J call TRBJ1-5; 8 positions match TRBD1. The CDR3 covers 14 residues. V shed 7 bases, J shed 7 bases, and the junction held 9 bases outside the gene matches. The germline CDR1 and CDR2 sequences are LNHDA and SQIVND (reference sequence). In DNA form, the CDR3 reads TGTGCCAGTACAGGGGGCGGGGGCGGACAGCCCCAGCATTTT. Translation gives CASTGGGGGQPQHF.

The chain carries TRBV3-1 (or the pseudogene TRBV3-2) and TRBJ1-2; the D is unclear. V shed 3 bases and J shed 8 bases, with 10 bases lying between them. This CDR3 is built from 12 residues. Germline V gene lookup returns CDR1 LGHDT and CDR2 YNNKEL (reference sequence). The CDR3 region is CASSQHVGGYTF. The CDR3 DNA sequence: TGTGCCAGCAGCCAGCACGTGGGAGGCTACACCTTC.

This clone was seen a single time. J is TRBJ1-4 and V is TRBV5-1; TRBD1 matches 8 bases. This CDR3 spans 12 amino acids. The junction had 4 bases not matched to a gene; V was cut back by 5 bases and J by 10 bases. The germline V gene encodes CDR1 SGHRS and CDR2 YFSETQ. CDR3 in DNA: TGCGCCAGCAGATCGGGGACAGGAAAACTGTTTTTT. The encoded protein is CASRSGTGKLFF. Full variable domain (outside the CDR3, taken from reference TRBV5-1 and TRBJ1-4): KAGVTQTPRYLIKTRGQQVTLSCSPISGHRSVSWYQQTPGQGLQFLFEYFSETQRNKGNFPGRFSGRQFSNSRSEMNVSTLELGDSALYLCASRSGTGKLFFGSGTQLSVL.

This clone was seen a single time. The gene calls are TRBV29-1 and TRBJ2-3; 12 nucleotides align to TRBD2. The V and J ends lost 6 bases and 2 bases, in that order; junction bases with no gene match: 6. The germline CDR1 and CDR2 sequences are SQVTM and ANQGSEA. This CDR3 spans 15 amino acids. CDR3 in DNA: TGCAGCGTGCGGACTAGCGGGGACCCCACAGATACGCAGTATTTT. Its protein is CSVRTSGDPTDTQYF.

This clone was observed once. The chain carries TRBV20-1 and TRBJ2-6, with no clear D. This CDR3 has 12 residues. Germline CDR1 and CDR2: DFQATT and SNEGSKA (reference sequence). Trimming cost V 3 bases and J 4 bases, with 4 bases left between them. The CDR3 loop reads CSASSGANVLTF. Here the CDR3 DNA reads TGCAGTGCTAGTTCCGGGGCCAACGTCCTGACTTTC.

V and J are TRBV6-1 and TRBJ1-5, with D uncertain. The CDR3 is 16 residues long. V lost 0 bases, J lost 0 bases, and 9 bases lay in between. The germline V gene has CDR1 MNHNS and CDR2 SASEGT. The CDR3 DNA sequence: TGTGCCAGCAGTGAAGCAGCCCCCTATAGCAATCAGCCCCAGCATTTT. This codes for CASSEAAPYSNQPQHF.